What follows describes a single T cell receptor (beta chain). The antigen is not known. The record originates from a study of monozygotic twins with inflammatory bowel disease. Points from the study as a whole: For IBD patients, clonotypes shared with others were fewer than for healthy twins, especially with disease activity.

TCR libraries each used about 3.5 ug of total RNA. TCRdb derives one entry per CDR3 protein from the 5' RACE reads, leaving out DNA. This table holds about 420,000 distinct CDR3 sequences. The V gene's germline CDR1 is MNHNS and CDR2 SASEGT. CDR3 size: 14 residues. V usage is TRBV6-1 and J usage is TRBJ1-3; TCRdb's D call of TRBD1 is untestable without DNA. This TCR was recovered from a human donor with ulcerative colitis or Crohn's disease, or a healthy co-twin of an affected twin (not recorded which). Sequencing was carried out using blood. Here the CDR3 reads CASSRGTGGNTIYF.